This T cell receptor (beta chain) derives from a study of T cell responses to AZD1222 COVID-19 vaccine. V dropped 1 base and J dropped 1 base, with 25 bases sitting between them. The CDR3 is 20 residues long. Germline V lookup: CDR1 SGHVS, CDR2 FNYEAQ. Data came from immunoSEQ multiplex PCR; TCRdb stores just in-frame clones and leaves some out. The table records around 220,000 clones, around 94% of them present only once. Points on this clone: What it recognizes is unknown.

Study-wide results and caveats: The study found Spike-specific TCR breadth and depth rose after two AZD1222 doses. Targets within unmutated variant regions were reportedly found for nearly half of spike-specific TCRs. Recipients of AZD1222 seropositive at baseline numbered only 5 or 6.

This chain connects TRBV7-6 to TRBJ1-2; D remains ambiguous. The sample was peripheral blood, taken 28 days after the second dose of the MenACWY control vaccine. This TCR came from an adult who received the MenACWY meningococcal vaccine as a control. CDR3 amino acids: CASSLEIIGRGEGGNYGYTF. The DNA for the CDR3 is TGTGCCAGCAGCTTAGAAATCATCGGACGAGGAGAGGGTGGTAACTATGGCTACACCTTC.